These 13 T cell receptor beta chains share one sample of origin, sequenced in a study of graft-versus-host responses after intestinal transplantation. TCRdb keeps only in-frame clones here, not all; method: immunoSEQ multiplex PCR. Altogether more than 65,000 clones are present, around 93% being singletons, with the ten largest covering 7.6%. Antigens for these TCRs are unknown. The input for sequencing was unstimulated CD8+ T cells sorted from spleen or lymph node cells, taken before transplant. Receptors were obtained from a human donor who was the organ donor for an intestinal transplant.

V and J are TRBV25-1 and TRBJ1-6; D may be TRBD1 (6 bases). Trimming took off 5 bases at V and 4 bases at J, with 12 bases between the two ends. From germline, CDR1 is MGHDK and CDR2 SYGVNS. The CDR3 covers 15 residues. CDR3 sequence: CASSQETGYNSPLHF. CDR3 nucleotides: TGTGCCAGCAGTCAAGAGACAGGTTATAATTCACCCCTCCACTTT. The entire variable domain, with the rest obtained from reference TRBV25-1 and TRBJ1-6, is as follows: EADIYQTPRYLVIGTGKKITLECSQTMGHDKMYWYQQDPGMELHLIHYSYGVNSTEKGDLSSESTVSRIRTEHFPLTLESARPSHTSQYLCASSQETGYNSPLHFGNGTRLTVT.

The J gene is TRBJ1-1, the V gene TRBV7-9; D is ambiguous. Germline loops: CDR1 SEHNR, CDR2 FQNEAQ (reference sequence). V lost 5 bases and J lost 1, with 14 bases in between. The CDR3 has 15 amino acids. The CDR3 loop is CASSHNKDENTEAFF. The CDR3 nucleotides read TGTGCCAGCAGCCACAATAAGGACGAGAACACTGAAGCTTTCTTT.

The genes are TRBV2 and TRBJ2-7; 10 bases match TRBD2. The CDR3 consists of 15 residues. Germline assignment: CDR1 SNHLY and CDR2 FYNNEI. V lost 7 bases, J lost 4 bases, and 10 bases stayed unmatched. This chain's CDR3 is CASMLSGGATYEQYF. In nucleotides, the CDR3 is TGTGCCAGCATGTTAAGCGGGGGGGCAACGTACGAGCAGTACTTC.

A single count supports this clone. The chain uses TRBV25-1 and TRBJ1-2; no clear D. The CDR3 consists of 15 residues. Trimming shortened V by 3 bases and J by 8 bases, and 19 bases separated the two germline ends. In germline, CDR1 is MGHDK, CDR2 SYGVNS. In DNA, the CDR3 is TGTGCCAGCAGTGATCCCACGGAGGGTGACGGGGGCTACACCTTC. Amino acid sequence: CASSDPTEGDGGYTF.

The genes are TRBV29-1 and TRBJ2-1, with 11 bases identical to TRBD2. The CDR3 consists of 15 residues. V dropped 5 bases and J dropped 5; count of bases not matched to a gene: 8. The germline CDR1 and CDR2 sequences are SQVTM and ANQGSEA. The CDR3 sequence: CSVSLGLAGNNEQFF. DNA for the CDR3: TGCAGCGTTTCGCTAGGACTAGCGGGTAACAATGAGCAGTTCTTC.

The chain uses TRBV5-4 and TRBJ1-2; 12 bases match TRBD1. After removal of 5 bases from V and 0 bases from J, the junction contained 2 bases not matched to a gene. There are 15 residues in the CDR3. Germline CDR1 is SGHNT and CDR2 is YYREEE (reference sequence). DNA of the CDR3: TGTGCCAGCAGGGGACAGGGGGCAGCTAACTATGGCTACACCTTC. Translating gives CASRGQGAANYGYTF. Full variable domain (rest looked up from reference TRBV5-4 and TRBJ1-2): ETGVTQSPTHLIKTRGQQVTLRCSSQSGHNTVSWYQQALGQGPQFIFQYYREEENGRGNFPPRFSGLQFPNYSSELNVNALELDDSALYLCASRGQGAANYGYTFGSGTRLTVV.

CDR3 region: CASSQPEGVETQYF. The DNA for the CDR3 is TGTGCCAGCAGCCAACCCGAGGGTGTAGAGACCCAGTACTTC. The J gene is TRBJ2-5, the V gene TRBV7-9, with a tentative D call TRBD2 (5 bases). This CDR3 contains 14 residues. Germline V CDR1 and CDR2: SEHNR, FQNEAQ (reference sequence). Trimming took 5 bases from V and 4 from J, leaving 14 bases between them.

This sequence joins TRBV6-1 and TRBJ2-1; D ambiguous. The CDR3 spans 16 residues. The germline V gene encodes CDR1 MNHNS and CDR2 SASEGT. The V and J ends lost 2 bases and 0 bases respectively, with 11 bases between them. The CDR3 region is CASSEWVRSSYNEQFF. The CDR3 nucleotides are TGTGCCAGCAGTGAATGGGTTCGGAGCTCCTACAATGAGCAGTTCTTC.

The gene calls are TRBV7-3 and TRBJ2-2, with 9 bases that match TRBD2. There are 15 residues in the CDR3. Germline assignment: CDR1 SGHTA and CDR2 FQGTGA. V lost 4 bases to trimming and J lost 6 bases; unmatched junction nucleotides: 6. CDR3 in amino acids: CASSSGTSFPGELFF. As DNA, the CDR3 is TGTGCCAGCAGCTCCGGGACTAGCTTCCCCGGGGAGCTGTTTTTT.

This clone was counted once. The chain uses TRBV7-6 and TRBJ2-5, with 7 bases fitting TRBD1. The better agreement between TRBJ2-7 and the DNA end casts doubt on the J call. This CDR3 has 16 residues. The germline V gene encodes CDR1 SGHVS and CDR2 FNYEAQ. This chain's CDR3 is CASSLGSRGYPYEQYF. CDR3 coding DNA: TGTGCCAGCAGCTTAGGTAGCAGGGGGTACCCCTACGAGCAGTACTTC.

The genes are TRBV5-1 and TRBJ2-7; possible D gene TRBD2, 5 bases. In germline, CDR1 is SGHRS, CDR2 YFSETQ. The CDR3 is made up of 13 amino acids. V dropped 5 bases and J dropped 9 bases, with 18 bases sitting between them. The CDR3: CASSLDRENAQYF. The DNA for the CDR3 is TGCGCCAGCAGTCTAGACCGGGAAAACGCGCAGTACTTC. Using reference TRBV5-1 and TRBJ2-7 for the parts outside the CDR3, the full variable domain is KAGVTQTPRYLIKTRGQQVTLSCSPISGHRSVSWYQQTPGQGLQFLFEYFSETQRNKGNFPGRFSGRQFSNSRSEMNVSTLELGDSALYLCASSLDRENAQYFGPGTRLTVT.

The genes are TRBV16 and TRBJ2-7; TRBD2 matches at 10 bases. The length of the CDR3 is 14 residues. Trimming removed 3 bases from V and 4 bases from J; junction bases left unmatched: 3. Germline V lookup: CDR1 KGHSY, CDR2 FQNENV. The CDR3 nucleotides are TGTGCCAGCAGCCAGGAACTAGCGGGATACGAGCAGTACTTC. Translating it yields CASSQELAGYEQYF.

The chain's CDR3 is CASSGPGQSNEKLFF. In DNA, the CDR3 is TGTGCCAGCAGCGGGCCGGGGCAGAGTAATGAAAAACTGTTTTTT. V and J are TRBV7-9 and TRBJ1-4, with D possibly TRBD1 on 5 matching bases. The CDR3 has 15 residues. Deletions cut 5 bases from V and 4 bases from J, with 14 bases between. Germline lookup yields CDR1 SEHNR and CDR2 FQNEAQ (reference sequence).